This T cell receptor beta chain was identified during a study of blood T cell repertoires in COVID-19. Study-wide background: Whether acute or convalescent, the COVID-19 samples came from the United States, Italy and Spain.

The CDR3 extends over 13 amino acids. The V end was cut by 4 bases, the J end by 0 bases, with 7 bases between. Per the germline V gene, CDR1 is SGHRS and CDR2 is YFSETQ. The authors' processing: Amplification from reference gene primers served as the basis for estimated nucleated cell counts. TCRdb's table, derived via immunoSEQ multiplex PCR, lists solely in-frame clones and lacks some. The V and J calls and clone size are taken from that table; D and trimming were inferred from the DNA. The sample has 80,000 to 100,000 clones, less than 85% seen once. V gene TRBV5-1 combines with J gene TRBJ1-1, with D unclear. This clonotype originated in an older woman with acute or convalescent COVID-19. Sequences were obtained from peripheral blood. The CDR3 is CASSLRLNTEAFF. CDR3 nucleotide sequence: TGCGCCAGCAGCCTCAGGTTGAACACTGAAGCTTTCTTT.